This TCR beta chain appears in the sequencing data of a study of blood T cell repertoires in COVID-19. Study-wide background: The cDNA or gDNA used as material had been derived from T cells, B-cell-depleted T cells, or PBMCs.

CDR1 is SGHRS and CDR2 is YFSETQ in the germline V gene. The CDR3 contains 16 residues. After removal of 3 bases from V and 8 bases from J, the junction contained 15 bases not matched to a gene. Assay used: immunoSEQ multiplex PCR; TCRdb lists only in-frame clones, some missing. The sample lists over 300,000 clones; approximately 90% were seen once. The chain has TRBV5-1 and TRBJ1-2, with 8 bases matching TRBD1. The TCR was taken from a woman in her thirties who had recovered from COVID-19. The specimen was PBMCs or T cells enriched from blood (not recorded which). The CDR3 protein is CASSWGQAGSSGGYTF. The CDR3 nucleotides are TGCGCCAGCAGCTGGGGACAGGCAGGGTCATCTGGCGGCTACACCTTC.